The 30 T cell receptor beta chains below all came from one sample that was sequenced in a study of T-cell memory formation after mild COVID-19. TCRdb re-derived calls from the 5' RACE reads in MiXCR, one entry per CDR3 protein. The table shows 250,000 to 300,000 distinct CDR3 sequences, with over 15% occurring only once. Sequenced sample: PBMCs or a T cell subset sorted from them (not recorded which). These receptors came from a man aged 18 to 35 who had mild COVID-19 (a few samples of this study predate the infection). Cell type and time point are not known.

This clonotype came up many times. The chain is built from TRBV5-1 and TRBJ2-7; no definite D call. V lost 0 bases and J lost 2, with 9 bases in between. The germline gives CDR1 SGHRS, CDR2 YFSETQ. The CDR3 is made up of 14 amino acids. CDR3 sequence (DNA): TGCGCCAGCAGCTTGGGACATACCGCCTACGAGCAGTACTTC. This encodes CASSLGHTAYEQYF. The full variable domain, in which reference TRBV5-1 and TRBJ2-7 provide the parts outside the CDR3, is KAGVTQTPRYLIKTRGQQVTLSCSPISGHRSVSWYQQTPGQGLQFLFEYFSETQRNKGNFPGRFSGRQFSNSRSEMNVSTLELGDSALYLCASSLGHTAYEQYFGPGTRLTVT.

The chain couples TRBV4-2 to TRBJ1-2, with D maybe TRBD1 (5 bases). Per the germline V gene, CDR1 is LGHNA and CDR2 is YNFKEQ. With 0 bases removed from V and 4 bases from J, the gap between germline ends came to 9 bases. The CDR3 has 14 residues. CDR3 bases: TGTGCCAGCAGCCAAGATCAGGGCAGCTATGGCTACACCTTC. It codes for CASSQDQGSYGYTF.

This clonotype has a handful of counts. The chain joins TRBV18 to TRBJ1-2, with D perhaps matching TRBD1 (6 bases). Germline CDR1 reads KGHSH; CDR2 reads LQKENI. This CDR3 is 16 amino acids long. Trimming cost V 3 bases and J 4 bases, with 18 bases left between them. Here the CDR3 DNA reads TGTGCCAGCTCACCCCGAAGGGGGGGGGGCCCCTATGGCTACACCTTC. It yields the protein CASSPRRGGGPYGYTF.

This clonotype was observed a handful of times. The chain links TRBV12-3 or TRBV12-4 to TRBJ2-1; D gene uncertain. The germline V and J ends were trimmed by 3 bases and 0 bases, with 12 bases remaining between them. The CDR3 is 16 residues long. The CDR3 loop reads CASSFDLLNSYNEQFF. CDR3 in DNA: TGTGCCAGCAGTTTCGACCTATTAAACTCCTACAATGAGCAGTTCTTC.

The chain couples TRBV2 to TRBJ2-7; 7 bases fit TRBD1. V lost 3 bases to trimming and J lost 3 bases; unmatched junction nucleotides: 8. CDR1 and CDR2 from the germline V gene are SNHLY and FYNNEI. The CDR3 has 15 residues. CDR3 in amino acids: CASSDSGQANYEQYF. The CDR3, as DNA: TGTGCCAGCAGTGACTCTGGACAGGCTAACTACGAGCAGTACTTC.

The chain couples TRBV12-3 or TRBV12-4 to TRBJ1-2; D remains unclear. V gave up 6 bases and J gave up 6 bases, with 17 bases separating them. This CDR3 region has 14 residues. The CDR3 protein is CASSLRHQMNGYTF. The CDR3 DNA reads TGTGCCAGCAGCTTGAGGCACCAGATGAATGGCTACACCTTC.

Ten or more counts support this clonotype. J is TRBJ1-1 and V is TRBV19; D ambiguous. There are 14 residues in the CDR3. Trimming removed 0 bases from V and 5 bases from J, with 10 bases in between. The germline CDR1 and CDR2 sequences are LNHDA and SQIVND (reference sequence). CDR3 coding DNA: TGTGCCAGTAGTATAGATCGAAGGTGGACTGAAGCTTTCTTT. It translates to CASSIDRRWTEAFF.

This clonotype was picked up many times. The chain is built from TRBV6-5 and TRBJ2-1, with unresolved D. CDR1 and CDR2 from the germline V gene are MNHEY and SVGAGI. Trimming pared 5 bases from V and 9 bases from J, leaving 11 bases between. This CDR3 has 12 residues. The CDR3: CASSPWRGEQFF. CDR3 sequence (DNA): TGTGCCAGCAGTCCCTGGCGAGGTGAGCAGTTCTTC.

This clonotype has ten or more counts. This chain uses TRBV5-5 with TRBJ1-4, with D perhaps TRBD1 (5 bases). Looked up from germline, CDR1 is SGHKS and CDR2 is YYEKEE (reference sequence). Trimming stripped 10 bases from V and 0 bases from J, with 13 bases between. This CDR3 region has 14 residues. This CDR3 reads CASRGGATNEKLFF. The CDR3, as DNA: TGTGCCTCGAGGGGTGGGGCAACTAATGAAAAACTGTTTTTT.

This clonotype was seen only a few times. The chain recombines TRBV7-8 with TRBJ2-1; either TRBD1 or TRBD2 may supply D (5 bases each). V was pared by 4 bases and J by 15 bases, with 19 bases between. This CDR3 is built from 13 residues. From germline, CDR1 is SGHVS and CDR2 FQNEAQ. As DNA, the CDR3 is TGTGCCAGCAGCTCCTCTTCGTTGGGACGGCTGTTCTTC. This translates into CASSSSSLGRLFF.

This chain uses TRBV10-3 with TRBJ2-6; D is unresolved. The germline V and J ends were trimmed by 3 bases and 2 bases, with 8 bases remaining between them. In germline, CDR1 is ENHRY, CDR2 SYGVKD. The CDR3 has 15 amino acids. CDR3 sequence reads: CAISEGLTGANVLTF. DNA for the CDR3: TGTGCCATCAGTGAAGGGCTTACTGGGGCCAACGTCCTGACTTTC.

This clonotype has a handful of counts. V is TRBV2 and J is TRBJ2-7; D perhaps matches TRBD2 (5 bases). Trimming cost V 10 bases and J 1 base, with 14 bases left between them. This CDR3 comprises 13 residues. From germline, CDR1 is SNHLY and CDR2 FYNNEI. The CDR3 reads CAKTKPGSYEQYF. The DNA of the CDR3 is TGTGCCAAGACAAAACCGGGGTCCTACGAGCAGTACTTC.

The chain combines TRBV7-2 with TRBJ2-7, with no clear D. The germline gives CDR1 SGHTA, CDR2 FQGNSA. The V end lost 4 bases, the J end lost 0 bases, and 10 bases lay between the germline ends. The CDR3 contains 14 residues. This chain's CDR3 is CASSSDETSYEQYF. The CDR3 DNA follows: TGTGCCAGCAGCTCGGACGAAACCTCCTACGAGCAGTACTTC.

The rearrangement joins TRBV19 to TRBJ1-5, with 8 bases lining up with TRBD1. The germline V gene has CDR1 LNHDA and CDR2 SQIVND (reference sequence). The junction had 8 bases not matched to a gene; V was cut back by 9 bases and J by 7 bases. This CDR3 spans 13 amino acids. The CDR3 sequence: CASERTGRQPQHF. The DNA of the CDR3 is TGTGCCAGCGAAAGGACAGGGAGACAGCCCCAGCATTTT.

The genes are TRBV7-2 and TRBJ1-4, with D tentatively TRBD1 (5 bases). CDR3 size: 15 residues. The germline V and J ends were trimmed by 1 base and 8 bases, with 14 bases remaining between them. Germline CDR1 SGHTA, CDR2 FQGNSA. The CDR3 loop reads CASSLGSGLGEKLFF. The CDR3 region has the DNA TGTGCCAGCAGCTTAGGATCAGGGTTGGGCGAAAAACTGTTTTTT.

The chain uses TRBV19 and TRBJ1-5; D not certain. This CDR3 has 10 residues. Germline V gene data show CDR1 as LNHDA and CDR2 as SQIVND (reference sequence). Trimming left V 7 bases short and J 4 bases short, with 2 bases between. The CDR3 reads CASKNQPQHF. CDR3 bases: TGTGCCAGTAAGAATCAGCCCCAGCATTTT. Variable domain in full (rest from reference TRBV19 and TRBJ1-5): DGGITQSPKYLFRKEGQNVTLSCEQNLNHDAMYWYRQDPGQGLRLIYYSQIVNDFQKGDIAEGYSVSREKKESFPLTVTSAQKNPTAFYLCASKNQPQHFGDGTRLSIL.

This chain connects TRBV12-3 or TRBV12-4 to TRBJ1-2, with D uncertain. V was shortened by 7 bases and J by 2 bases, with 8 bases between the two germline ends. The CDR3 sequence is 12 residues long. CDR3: CASTGRNYGYTF. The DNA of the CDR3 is TGTGCCAGCACGGGGAGAAACTATGGCTACACCTTC.

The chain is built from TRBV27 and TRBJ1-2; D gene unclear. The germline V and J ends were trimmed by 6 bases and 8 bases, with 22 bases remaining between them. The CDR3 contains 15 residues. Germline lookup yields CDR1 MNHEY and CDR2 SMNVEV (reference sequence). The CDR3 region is CASSRNRRDSEGYTF. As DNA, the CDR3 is TGTGCCAGCAGCCGGAATAGAAGGGATTCGGAAGGCTACACCTTC.

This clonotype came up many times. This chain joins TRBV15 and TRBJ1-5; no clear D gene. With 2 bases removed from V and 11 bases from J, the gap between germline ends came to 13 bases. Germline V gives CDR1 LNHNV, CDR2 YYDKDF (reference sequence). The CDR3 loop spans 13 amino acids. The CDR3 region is CATSRNVRQAQHF. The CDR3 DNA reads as TGTGCCACCAGCAGAAACGTAAGGCAGGCCCAGCATTTT.

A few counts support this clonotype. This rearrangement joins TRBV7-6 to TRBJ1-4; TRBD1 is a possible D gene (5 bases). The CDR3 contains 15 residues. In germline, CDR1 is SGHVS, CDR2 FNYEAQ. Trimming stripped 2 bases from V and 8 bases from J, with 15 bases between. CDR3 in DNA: TGTGCCAGCAGCTTAAGTGCGGGGCAGGGCGAAAAACTGTTTTTT. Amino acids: CASSLSAGQGEKLFF.

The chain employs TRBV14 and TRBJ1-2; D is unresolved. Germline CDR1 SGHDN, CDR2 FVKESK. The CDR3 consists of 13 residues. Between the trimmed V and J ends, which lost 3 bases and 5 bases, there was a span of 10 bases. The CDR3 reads CASSQTAVYGYTF. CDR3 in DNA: TGTGCCAGCAGCCAGACGGCAGTTTATGGCTACACCTTC.

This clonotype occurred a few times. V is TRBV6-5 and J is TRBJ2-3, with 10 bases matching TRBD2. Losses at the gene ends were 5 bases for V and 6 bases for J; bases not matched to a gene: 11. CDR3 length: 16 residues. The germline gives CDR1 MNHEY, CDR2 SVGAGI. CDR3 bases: TGTGCCAGCAGTCAGCTAGCGGGGGCCCTTAGGGATACGCAGTATTTT. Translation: CASSQLAGALRDTQYF.

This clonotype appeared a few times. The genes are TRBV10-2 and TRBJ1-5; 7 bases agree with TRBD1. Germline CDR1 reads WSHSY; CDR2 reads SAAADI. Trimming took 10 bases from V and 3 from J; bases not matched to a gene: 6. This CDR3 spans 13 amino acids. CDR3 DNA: TGCGCCATCTCGACAGGGCTCAATCAGCCCCAGCATTTT. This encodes CAISTGLNQPQHF.

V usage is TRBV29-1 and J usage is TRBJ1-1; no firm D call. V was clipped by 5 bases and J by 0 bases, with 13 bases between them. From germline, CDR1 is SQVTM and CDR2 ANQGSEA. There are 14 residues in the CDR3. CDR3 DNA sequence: TGCAGCGTTAAAATTCAGACCGTGAACACTGAAGCTTTCTTT. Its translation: CSVKIQTVNTEAFF. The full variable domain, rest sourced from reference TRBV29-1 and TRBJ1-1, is SAVISQKPSRDICQRGTSLTIQCQVDSQVTMMFWYRQQPGQSLTLIATANQGSEATYESGFVIDKFPISRPNLTFSTLTVSNMSPEDSSIYLCSVKIQTVNTEAFFGQGTRLTVV.

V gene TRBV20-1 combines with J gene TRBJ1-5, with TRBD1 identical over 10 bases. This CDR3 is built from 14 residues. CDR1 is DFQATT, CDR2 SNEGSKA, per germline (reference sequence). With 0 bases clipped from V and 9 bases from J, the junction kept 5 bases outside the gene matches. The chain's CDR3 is CSARERGDRGPQHF. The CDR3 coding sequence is TGCAGTGCTAGAGAGAGAGGGGACAGGGGGCCCCAGCATTTT.

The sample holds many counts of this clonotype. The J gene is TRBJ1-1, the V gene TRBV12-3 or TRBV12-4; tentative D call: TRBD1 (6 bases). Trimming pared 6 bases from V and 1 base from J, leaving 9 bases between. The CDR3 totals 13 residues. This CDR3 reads CASSPTGNTEAFF. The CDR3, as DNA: TGTGCCAGCAGCCCGACAGGGAACACTGAAGCTTTCTTT.

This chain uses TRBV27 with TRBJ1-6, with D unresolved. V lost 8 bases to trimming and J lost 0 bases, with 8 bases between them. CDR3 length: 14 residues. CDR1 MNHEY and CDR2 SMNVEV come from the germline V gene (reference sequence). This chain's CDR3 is CASGYPSYNSPLHF. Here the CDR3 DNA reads TGTGCCAGCGGGTACCCCTCCTATAATTCACCCCTCCACTTT.

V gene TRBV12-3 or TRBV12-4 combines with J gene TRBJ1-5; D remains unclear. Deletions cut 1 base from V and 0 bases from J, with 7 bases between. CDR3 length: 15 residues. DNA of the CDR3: TGTGCCAGCAGTTTAGGGGCGGGTAGCAATCAGCCCCAGCATTTT. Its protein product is CASSLGAGSNQPQHF.

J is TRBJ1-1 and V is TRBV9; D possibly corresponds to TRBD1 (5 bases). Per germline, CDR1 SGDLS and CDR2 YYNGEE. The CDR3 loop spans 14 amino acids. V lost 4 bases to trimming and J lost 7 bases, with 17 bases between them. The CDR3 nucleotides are TGTGCCAGCAGCCCTCGGGGGGGGTCGGGTGAAGCTTTCTTT. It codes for CASSPRGGSGEAFF.

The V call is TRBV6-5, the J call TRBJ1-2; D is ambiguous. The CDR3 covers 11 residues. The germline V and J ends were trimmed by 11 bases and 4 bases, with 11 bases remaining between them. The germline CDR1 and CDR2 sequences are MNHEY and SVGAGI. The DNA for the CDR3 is TGTGCCGCGGGGTATGGCTATGGCTACACCTTC. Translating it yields CAAGYGYGYTF.